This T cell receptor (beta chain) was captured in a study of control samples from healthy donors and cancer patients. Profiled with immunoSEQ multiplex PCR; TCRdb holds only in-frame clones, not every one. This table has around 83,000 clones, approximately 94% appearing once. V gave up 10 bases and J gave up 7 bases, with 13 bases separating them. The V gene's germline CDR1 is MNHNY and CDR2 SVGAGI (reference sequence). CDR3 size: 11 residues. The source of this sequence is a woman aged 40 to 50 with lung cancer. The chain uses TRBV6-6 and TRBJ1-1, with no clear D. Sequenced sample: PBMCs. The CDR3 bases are TGTGCCACCATTCAGACCAGTGAAGCTTTCTTT. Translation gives CATIQTSEAFF.